Below are 29 T cell receptor beta chains sequenced from a single sample in a study of identifying expanded T cells in peripheral blood. Using immunoSEQ multiplex PCR, the repertoire was profiled, and TCRdb retains in-frame clones only, with some absent. The sample carries 120,000 or so clones, 84% recorded once. The sequencing sample was made of blood. The origin of the receptors is a person aged 18 to 75 in good health.

The V gene is TRBV19, the J gene TRBJ1-2, with D possibly matching TRBD1 (5 bases). V gave up 4 bases and J gave up 4 bases, with 13 bases separating them. The CDR3 loop spans 14 amino acids. In germline, CDR1 is LNHDA, CDR2 SQIVND (reference sequence). Here the CDR3 DNA reads TGTGCCAGTAGTAAACGGGGGGAGTTCTATGGCTACACCTTC. This sequence encodes CASSKRGEFYGYTF.

V is TRBV7-9 and J is TRBJ2-1; possibly TRBD1 for D (6 bases). The CDR3 is 16 amino acids. From germline, CDR1 is SEHNR and CDR2 FQNEAQ (reference sequence). Trimming left V 7 bases short and J 5 bases short, with 21 bases between. The CDR3 region has the DNA TGTGCCAGCACCGGACTCATCGGGACACTCGACAATGAGCAGTTCTTC. Translated, it gives CASTGLIGTLDNEQFF.

This sequence joins TRBV27 and TRBJ2-3; D gene ambiguous. The CDR3 runs 14 residues. The germline V and J ends were trimmed by 3 bases and 0 bases, with 7 bases remaining between them. Germline V lookup: CDR1 MNHEY, CDR2 SMNVEV (reference sequence). CDR3 DNA: TGTGCCAGCAGTTTCACCTGGAGCACAGATACGCAGTATTTT. It encodes CASSFTWSTDTQYF.

This clone was counted at least ten times. V gene TRBV19 combines with J gene TRBJ1-2; D is ambiguous. Germline V gene lookup returns CDR1 LNHDA and CDR2 SQIVND (reference sequence). Trimming cost V 5 bases and J 4 bases, with 17 bases left between them. The CDR3 has 15 residues. CDR3 sequence: CASSANSGRSYGYTF. The CDR3, as DNA: TGTGCCAGTAGTGCCAACAGCGGGCGAAGCTATGGCTACACCTTC.

This chain connects TRBV7-9 to TRBJ2-1; D gene unclear. This CDR3 is built from 12 residues. Trimming left V 7 bases short and J 9 bases short, with 13 bases between. The germline gives CDR1 SEHNR, CDR2 FQNEAQ (reference sequence). The CDR3: CASTSMGVEQFF. The CDR3 DNA reads TGTGCCAGCACCTCAATGGGTGTTGAGCAGTTCTTC. The full variable domain, its missing parts supplied by reference TRBV7-9 and TRBJ2-1, is DTGVSQNPRHKITKRGQNVTFRCDPISEHNRLYWYRQTLGQGPEFLTYFQNEAQLEKSRLLSDRFSAERPKGSFSTLEIQRTEQGDSAMYLCASTSMGVEQFFGPGTRLTVL.

The count of this clone is one. V and J are TRBV2 and TRBJ2-2; 8 nucleotides match TRBD1. CDR3 length equals 13 residues. Germline V gene sequence: CDR1 SNHLY, CDR2 FYNNEI. Trimming cost V 11 bases and J 8 bases; bases outside gene matches: 10. CDR3 in DNA: TGTGCCTGCCGCCAGGGGGCAGCGGGGGAGCTGTTTTTT. This codes for CACRQGAAGELFF.

The genes are TRBV19 and TRBJ2-1, with 12 nucleotides matching TRBD1. The CDR3 is 15 residues long. The V gene's germline CDR1 is LNHDA and CDR2 SQIVND (reference sequence). Trimming cost V 2 bases and J 9 bases; bases outside gene matches: 5. The CDR3 region is CASSIPGQGASEQFF. CDR3 sequence (DNA): TGTGCCAGTAGTATACCGGGACAGGGGGCCTCTGAGCAGTTCTTC.

The chain has TRBV6-5 and TRBJ1-2; D perhaps matches TRBD1 (6 bases). V was clipped by 3 bases and J by 6 bases, with 11 bases between them. This CDR3 region has 13 residues. The germline V gene encodes CDR1 MNHEY and CDR2 SVGAGI. In DNA form, the CDR3 reads TGTGCCAGCAGTTATCCCGGGACACATGGCTACACCTTC. Translation: CASSYPGTHGYTF.

The gene calls are TRBV11-1 and TRBJ2-7; 11 bases align to TRBD1. The CDR3 extends over 16 amino acids. Germline V gene data show CDR1 as SGHAT and CDR2 as FQDESV (reference sequence). Trimming removed 5 bases from V and 6 bases from J; junction bases left unmatched: 12. The CDR3 reads CASSPGGDRGIGEQYF. The DNA for the CDR3 is TGTGCCAGCAGCCCAGGGGGGGACAGGGGGATCGGCGAGCAGTACTTC.

This chain links TRBV19 with TRBJ1-1; the D gene is possibly TRBD1 (6 bases). The germline gives CDR1 LNHDA, CDR2 SQIVND (reference sequence). CDR3 length: 14 residues. The ends were cut back, 3 bases at V and 4 bases at J, with 12 bases in the middle. The CDR3 DNA reads as TGTGCCAGTAGTATCTTGGGGGCGAGCACTGAAGCTTTCTTT. Its translation is CASSILGASTEAFF.

J is TRBJ2-5 and V is TRBV19; no reliable D call. This CDR3 is built from 13 residues. V was cut by 7 bases and J by 5 bases, with 14 bases left in between. The germline V gene encodes CDR1 LNHDA and CDR2 SQIVND (reference sequence). CDR3 coding DNA: TGTGCCAGTATAGGTGGCCCTGGGGAGACCCAGTACTTC. Its protein product is CASIGGPGETQYF.

This clone was detected only a few times. The chain combines TRBV7-9 with TRBJ1-2, with 8 bases that match TRBD1. Germline-derived CDR1 and CDR2 are SEHNR and FQNEAQ (reference sequence). The V segment lost 5 bases and the J segment 7 bases; nucleotides outside the gene matches: 9. The CDR3 runs 14 residues. CDR3 nucleotides: TGTGCCAGCAGCCCGACAGGGGAACGGAGTGGCTACACCTTC. This gives the protein CASSPTGERSGYTF.

This chain uses TRBV6-5 with TRBJ1-5; 10 bases fit TRBD1. Per the germline V gene, CDR1 is MNHEY and CDR2 is SVGAGI. Trimming took 4 bases from V and 7 from J; bases not matched to a gene: 10. There are 16 residues in the CDR3. The CDR3 bases are TGTGCCAGCAGTTCCCACGGGACAGGGGTAGAGCAGCCCCAGCATTTT. It translates to CASSSHGTGVEQPQHF.

This clone was counted once. V gene TRBV11-2 combines with J gene TRBJ1-3, with D possibly TRBD1 on 6 matching bases. This CDR3 region has 14 residues. From germline, CDR1 is SGHAT and CDR2 FQNNGV. The V and J ends lost 1 base and 4 bases respectively, with 8 bases between them. DNA of the CDR3: TGTGCCAGCAGCTTAGCCGGACAGGGAAACACCATATATTTT. It encodes CASSLAGQGNTIYF.

V and J are TRBV7-9 and TRBJ2-3; D is undetermined. The germline CDR1 and CDR2 sequences are SEHNR and FQNEAQ (reference sequence). Between the trimmed V and J ends, which lost 0 bases and 3 bases, there was a span of 4 bases. The CDR3 has 13 amino acids. CDR3 nucleotides: TGTGCCAGCAGCTTAGCGCATACAGATACGCAGTATTTT. As protein: CASSLAHTDTQYF.

The gene calls are TRBV7-2 and TRBJ2-7; 7 bases match TRBD1. The CDR3 runs to 15 residues. Germline values: CDR1 SGHTA, CDR2 FQGNSA. V dropped 6 bases and J dropped 0; count of bases not matched to a gene: 8. CDR3 sequence reads: CASSFKTGSSYEQYF. The CDR3 DNA is TGTGCCAGCAGTTTCAAGACAGGGAGCTCCTACGAGCAGTACTTC.

The rearrangement uses TRBV9 and TRBJ2-1; 7 bases line up with TRBD1. The CDR3 has 14 residues. From germline, CDR1 is SGDLS and CDR2 YYNGEE. Trimming at V came to 4 bases and at J to 6 bases, leaving 7 bases not matched to a gene. CDR3 sequence reads: CASSRTGRINEQFF. The CDR3 coding sequence is TGTGCCAGCAGCAGGACAGGTAGGATCAATGAGCAGTTCTTC.

The chain couples TRBV11-3 to TRBJ2-5; D is ambiguous. The germline V gene has CDR1 SGHNT and CDR2 YENEEA. CDR3 length: 12 amino acids. V was pared by 5 bases and J by 5 bases, with 9 bases between. CDR3 residues: CASSSRMETQYF. The CDR3, as DNA: TGTGCCAGCAGCAGCAGGATGGAGACCCAGTACTTC.

J is TRBJ1-2 and V is TRBV29-1; weak D call: TRBD1 (6 bases). The V gene's germline CDR1 is SQVTM and CDR2 ANQGSEA. The CDR3 spans 16 residues. The V and J ends lost 0 bases and 0 bases respectively, with 14 bases between them. The CDR3 loop is CSVEDLRGGTNYGYTF. CDR3 bases: TGCAGCGTTGAAGATCTTAGGGGGGGTACTAACTATGGCTACACCTTC.

The V and J genes are TRBV29-1 and TRBJ2-2; no clear D. The CDR3 has 12 residues. The germline V gene encodes CDR1 SQVTM and CDR2 ANQGSEA. Trimming left V 3 bases short and J 8 bases short, with 10 bases between. The CDR3 here is CSVDPELGELFF. The CDR3 DNA sequence: TGCAGCGTTGACCCGGAGCTGGGGGAGCTGTTTTTT.

The rearrangement links TRBV30 to TRBJ2-3; 8 bases align to TRBD1. V was pared by 4 bases and J by 4 bases, with 1 base of the junction left unmatched. The V gene's germline CDR1 is GTSNPN and CDR2 SVGIG (reference sequence). This CDR3 is built from 12 residues. The CDR3: CAWTGGSDTQYF. The CDR3, as DNA: TGTGCCTGGACAGGGGGCTCAGATACGCAGTATTTT.

CDR3 protein: CASRYLLLQPQHF. In nucleotides, the CDR3 is TGTGCCAGCCGCTATCTTTTACTTCAGCCCCAGCATTTT. The chain has TRBV2 and TRBJ1-5; no reliable D call. The CDR3 has 13 residues. Germline CDR1 is SNHLY and CDR2 is FYNNEI. V shed 8 bases and J shed 6 bases, with 14 bases lying between them.

V is TRBV19 and J is TRBJ1-1, with D hard to call. The CDR3 is made up of 12 amino acids. Between the trimmed V and J ends, which lost 6 bases and 5 bases, there was a span of 10 bases. Germline V gene sequence: CDR1 LNHDA, CDR2 SQIVND (reference sequence). The CDR3 sequence: CASRGRGTEAFF. The CDR3 nucleotides read TGTGCCAGTAGGGGCCGGGGAACTGAAGCTTTCTTT.

This clone was detected a few times. CDR3 protein: CASSLAAGYGYTF. The CDR3 nucleotides are TGTGCCAGCAGCTTGGCCGCGGGGTATGGCTACACCTTC. The J gene is TRBJ1-2, the V gene TRBV5-5; no firm D call. Trimming pared 0 bases from V and 5 bases from J, leaving 8 bases between. CDR3 size: 13 residues. From germline, CDR1 is SGHKS and CDR2 YYEKEE (reference sequence).

This rearrangement joins TRBV5-1 to TRBJ1-6; TRBD1 might be the D (6 bases). V gave up 4 bases and J gave up 10 bases, with 18 bases separating them. This CDR3 has 15 amino acids. Germline V gene sequence: CDR1 SGHRS, CDR2 YFSETQ. The CDR3 spells CASSPAGGSSSPLHF. DNA for the CDR3: TGCGCCAGCAGCCCGGCTGGGGGCTCCTCCTCACCCCTCCACTTT.

The chain joins TRBV6-5 to TRBJ2-7; 11 nucleotides align to TRBD1. V shed 10 bases, J shed 5 bases, and the junction held 13 bases outside the gene matches. From germline, CDR1 is MNHEY and CDR2 SVGAGI. This CDR3 is 15 amino acids long. In DNA, the CDR3 is TGTGCCACCCTAGGGGGGACAGGGGGTTTCCACGAGCAGTACTTC. This encodes CATLGGTGGFHEQYF.

The rearrangement uses TRBV21-1 and TRBJ1-1. TRBV21-1 constitutes a pseudogene. The CDR3 has 16 residues. CDR3 sequence (DNA): TGTGCCAGCAGCTTACGAAGGGACGGCGGTTCTAGGGAGGCTTTCTTT. This gives the protein CASSLRRDGGSREAFF.

This chain connects TRBV11-3 to TRBJ1-2; no clear D. CDR1 is SGHNT, CDR2 YENEEA, per germline. The CDR3 spans 12 residues. V lost 2 bases and J 14 bases, leaving 15 bases between the germline ends. In nucleotides, the CDR3 is TGTGCCAGCAGCTTATCGACGGGTCAGTTAACCTTC. It encodes CASSLSTGQLTF.

In nucleotides, the CDR3 is TGTGCCAGCAGCGGAACCGGGACCTTAGGAAACACCATATATTTT. Translation gives CASSGTGTLGNTIYF. The chain links TRBV6-1 to TRBJ1-3, with D possibly TRBD1 on 5 matching bases. Germline V CDR1 and CDR2: MNHNS, SASEGT. With 6 bases removed from V and 4 bases from J, the gap between germline ends came to 16 bases. The CDR3 covers 15 residues.